This note documents a single T cell receptor (beta chain) sequence. Its antigen is as yet unknown. The record originates from a study of OX40 agonist ivuxolimab in advanced cancers. Study-level information: The eligibility criteria allowed prior anti-PD-1, anti-PD-L1 or anti-CTLA-4 therapy, and 40% had some. Three patients had partial responses: one hepatocellular carcinoma, two cutaneous melanoma. Study-level points and caveats: Normalized T-cell clonal expansion was also low in some nonresponders.

In germline, CDR1 is MNHEY, CDR2 SMNVEV (reference sequence). Losses at the gene ends were 0 bases for V and 2 bases for J; bases not matched to a gene: 11. CDR3 length: 18 residues. TCRdb keeps only in-frame clones here, not all; method: immunoSEQ multiplex PCR. This table holds 65,000 to 95,000 clones, around 90% found once. The chain employs TRBV27 and TRBJ2-3, with TRBD2 matching over 7 bases. The input for sequencing was CD4+ or CD8+ T cells sorted from blood, taken in a trial of the OX40 agonist ivuxolimab. The sequence came from an adult with an advanced solid tumor such as melanoma, head and neck, liver or kidney cancer. CDR3 loop: CASSLSYLSSGNTDTQYF. CDR3 nucleotides: TGTGCCAGCAGTTTATCGTACCTTTCTAGCGGCAACACAGATACGCAGTATTTT.